This TCR beta chain was obtained from a study of T cell repertoires in cytomegalovirus infection. Whole-study context: Public TCR beta signatures marked donors with CMV infection and the matching HLA.

V was pared by 7 bases and J by 0 bases, with 12 bases between. From germline, CDR1 is MDHEN and CDR2 SYDVKM. This CDR3 spans 14 amino acids. A few counts support this clonotype. TCRdb ran MiXCR on the reads and lists one entry per CDR3 protein. The profile shows roughly 180,000 distinct CDR3 sequences, 28% of them singletons. The sequence was collected from a human donor in good health (CMV status not recorded). Some clones in this sample may be carry-over from other donors' samples. Sample: PBMCs. This chain joins TRBV28 and TRBJ1-1; the D is unclear. CDR3 protein: CASNPGGVNTEAFF. The CDR3 DNA follows: TGTGCCAGCAACCCCGGAGGCGTGAACACTGAAGCTTTCTTT. Supplemented by reference TRBV28 and TRBJ1-1, the full variable domain reads DVKVTQSSRYLVKRTGEKVFLECVQDMDHENMFWYRQDPGLGLRLIYFSYDVKMKEKGDIPEGYSVSREKKERFSLILESASTNQTSMYLCASNPGGVNTEAFFGQGTRLTVV.